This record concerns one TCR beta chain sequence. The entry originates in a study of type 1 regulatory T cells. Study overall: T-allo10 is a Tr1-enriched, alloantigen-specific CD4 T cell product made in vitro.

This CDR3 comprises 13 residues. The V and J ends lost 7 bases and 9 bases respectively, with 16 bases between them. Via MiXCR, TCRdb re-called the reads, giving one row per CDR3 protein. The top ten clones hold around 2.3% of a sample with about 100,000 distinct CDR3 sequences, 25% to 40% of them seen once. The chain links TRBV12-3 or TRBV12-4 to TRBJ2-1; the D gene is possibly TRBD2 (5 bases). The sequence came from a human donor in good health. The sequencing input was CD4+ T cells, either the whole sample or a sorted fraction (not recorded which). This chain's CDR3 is CASNPAPAGEQFF. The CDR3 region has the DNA TGTGCCAGCAATCCAGCCCCGGCGGGTGAGCAGTTCTTC.